These 19 T cell receptor beta chains originate from one sample sequenced in a study of read filtering for tumor transcriptome and immune sequencing (TCRdb year 2020). Sequencing was carried out with an Illumina HiSeq 4000. The Immunoverse kit was used to build TCR libraries from about 430 ng RNA, with molecular barcoded adaptors covering alpha/delta and beta/gamma chains. In TCRdb, the public reads were trimmed at Q25 with fastp and aligned with MiXCR, with productive beta chains retained. Under each unique CDR3 protein, matching rows form one entry showing the most common genes and DNA. Across this sample there are under 25,000 distinct CDR3 sequences, with roughly an eighth seen only once. The ten largest clones capture more than 60% of the sample. What was sequenced was a population of CD138-negative cells sorted from bone marrow. Explained via the paper, the cell subset or site label denotes: bone marrow mononuclear cells depleted of CD138+ plasma/myeloma cells by negative magnetic selection. These receptors came from a donor at least 40 years old with multiple myeloma.

This clonotype was seen a few times. The V and J genes are TRBV11-1 and TRBJ2-5, with D perhaps matching TRBD2 (6 bases). This CDR3 contains 15 residues. The germline V gene encodes CDR1 SGHAT and CDR2 FQDESV (reference sequence). V was clipped by 3 bases and J by 5 bases, with 16 bases between them. The CDR3 coding sequence is TGTGCCAGCAGCTTTTCGCGGGGCCGCGAGGAGACCCAGTACTTC. This gives the protein CASSFSRGREETQYF.

This clonotype was counted only a few times. Likely a read error: the CDR3 ends without its conserved phenylalanine or tryptophan. The CDR3, as DNA: TGCAGCGCCGGACAAGCCCAAGAGACCCAGTACCTC. Translating it yields CSAGQAQETQYL. The rearrangement links TRBV29-1 to TRBJ2-5; TRBD1 might be the D (5 bases). In germline, CDR1 is SQVTM, CDR2 ANQGSEA. Trimming took 7 bases from V and 1 from J, leaving 10 bases between them. The CDR3 sequence is 12 residues long.

This clonotype showed up many times. The chain recombines TRBV6-2 or TRBV6-3 with TRBJ2-1; 7 bases match TRBD2. Germline V CDR1 and CDR2: MNHEY, SVGEGT. The CDR3 length is 14 residues. J lost 8 bases, V lost 0 bases, and 4 bases had no gene match. The CDR3 region is CASSYSTAGDEQFF. Here the CDR3 DNA reads TGTGCCAGCAGTTACTCGACTGCGGGAGATGAGCAGTTCTTC.

V and J are TRBV2 and TRBJ2-5; 9 bases match TRBD2. CDR3 size: 16 residues. Trimming removed 4 bases from V and 4 bases from J; junction bases left unmatched: 10. Germline V gene data show CDR1 as SNHLY and CDR2 as FYNNEI. CDR3 nucleotides: TGTGCCAGCAGTGTTTTTAGCGGGAGATCGGGAGAGACCCAGTACTTC. Protein: CASSVFSGRSGETQYF. Looking up the rest from reference TRBV2 and TRBJ2-5 gives the full variable domain: EPEVTQTPSHQVTQMGQEVILRCVPISNHLYFYWYRQILGQKVEFLVSFYNNEISEKSEIFDDQFSVERPDGSNFTLKIRSTKLEDSAMYFCASSVFSGRSGETQYFGPGTRLLVL.

The CDR3 reads CSVAGLTNTEAFF. As DNA, the CDR3 is TGCAGCGTCGCGGGACTGACGAACACTGAAGCTTTCTTT. The chain joins TRBV29-1 to TRBJ1-1; D possibly corresponds to TRBD1 (5 bases). The V gene lost 6 bases and the J gene lost 1 base, with 12 bases spanning the gap. This CDR3 is built from 13 residues. The germline gives CDR1 SQVTM, CDR2 ANQGSEA.

This clonotype was recorded at least ten times. This rearrangement joins TRBV7-3 to TRBJ2-1, with D perhaps assigned TRBD1 or TRBD2 (5 bases each). Trimming cost V 4 bases and J 0 bases, with 10 bases left between them. Germline V gives CDR1 SGHTA, CDR2 FQGTGA. CDR3 length equals 15 residues. The CDR3 DNA reads TGTGCCAGCAGCTCCCTCGGGACCTCCTACAATGAGCAGTTCTTC. It specifies CASSSLGTSYNEQFF.

This clonotype was seen ten or more times. The chain has TRBV20-1 and TRBJ2-5; 12 bases are a match to TRBD2. Germline assignment: CDR1 DFQATT and CDR2 SNEGSKA (reference sequence). V gave up 6 bases and J gave up 0 bases; unmatched junction bases: 5. The CDR3 consists of 15 residues. DNA of the CDR3: TGCAGTGCGCACCCTAGCGGGAGGGACCAAGAGACCCAGTACTTC. It specifies CSAHPSGRDQETQYF.

This clonotype has ten or more counts. The chain couples TRBV12-3 or TRBV12-4 to TRBJ2-3; D gene ambiguous. The length of the CDR3 is 14 residues. V was trimmed by 2 bases and J by 1 base, leaving 7 bases between them. CDR3 residues: CASSLNLGTDTQYF. The DNA of the CDR3 is TGTGCCAGCAGTTTAAATCTGGGCACAGATACGCAGTATTTT.

This clonotype has at least ten counts. This sequence joins TRBV5-4 and TRBJ2-1; 9 nucleotides agree with TRBD1. The junction had 11 bases not matched to a gene; V was cut back by 4 bases and J by 9 bases. CDR1 is SGHNT, CDR2 YYREEE, per germline (reference sequence). The CDR3 runs to 15 residues. CDR3 coding DNA: TGTGCCAGCAGCGGAAGACAGGGGGTTATGGGTGAGCAGTTCTTC. Amino acid sequence: CASSGRQGVMGEQFF.

On this clonotype: This may arise from a read error, as a much more abundant clone is one base away. No conserved phenylalanine or tryptophan is present at the end of the CDR3, so a read error is the likely explanation. The V and J genes are TRBV20-1 and TRBJ2-2, with D maybe TRBD1 (5 bases). CDR3 size: 14 residues. V lost 0 bases, J lost 5 bases, and 10 bases lay in between. Germline V gene data show CDR1 as DFQATT and CDR2 as SNEGSKA (reference sequence). CDR3 bases: TGCAGTGCTAGAGATCCAGGGTGGACCGGGGAGCTGTTTCTT. Protein: CSARDPGWTGELFL.

This clonotype was picked up many times. The chain employs TRBV6-2 or TRBV6-3 and TRBJ1-1; D possibly corresponds to TRBD1 (6 bases). Germline V CDR1 and CDR2: MNHEY, SVGEGT. The CDR3 has 14 residues. With 4 bases removed from V and 10 bases from J, the gap between germline ends came to 19 bases. Written as DNA, the CDR3 is TGTGCCAGCAGTTCTCGAGGACCGGACAGTCGAGCTTTCTTT. Protein: CASSSRGPDSRAFF.

This clonotype was picked up many times. The chain links TRBV19 to TRBJ2-7; the D gene is possibly TRBD1 (7 bases). The CDR3 is 15 residues long. V shed 6 bases and J shed 2 bases, with 17 bases lying between them. Germline V CDR1 and CDR2: LNHDA, SQIVND (reference sequence). The CDR3 DNA follows: TGTGCCAGTAGCTATCGCAGGGGGGCTGCCTACGAGCAGTACTTC. It translates to CASSYRRGAAYEQYF.

This clonotype was detected many times. The V gene is TRBV10-3, the J gene TRBJ2-5; 8 nucleotides match TRBD1. There are 16 residues in the CDR3. Per the germline V gene, CDR1 is ENHRY and CDR2 is SYGVKD. V trimming: 0 bases; J trimming: 6 bases; junction bases outside the gene matches: 9. The CDR3 nucleotides read TGTGCCATCAGTGAGTCGGACAGGGCTCGGTTGCAGACCCAGTACTTC. This sequence encodes CAISESDRARLQTQYF.

This clonotype has a count of ten or more. The chain carries TRBV20-1 and TRBJ1-6; D is unclear. This CDR3 comprises 14 residues. Germline CDR1 reads DFQATT; CDR2 reads SNEGSKA (reference sequence). V shed 6 bases and J shed 0 bases, with 9 bases lying between them. CDR3 region: CSAVGSSYNSPLHF. The CDR3 nucleotides read TGCAGTGCCGTAGGGAGCTCCTATAATTCACCCCTCCACTTT.

This clonotype has a count of ten or more. The J gene is TRBJ1-1, the V gene TRBV11-2; D remains unclear. CDR3 size: 13 residues. V lost 2 bases, J lost 2 bases, and 6 bases lay in between. The germline V gene has CDR1 SGHAT and CDR2 FQNNGV. CDR3 sequence: CASSLFLNTEAFF. CDR3 coding DNA: TGTGCCAGCAGCTTATTTCTCAACACTGAAGCTTTCTTT. Using reference TRBV11-2 and TRBJ1-1 for the parts outside the CDR3, the full variable domain is EAGVAQSPRYKIIEKRQSVAFWCNPISGHATLYWYQQILGQGPKLLIQFQNNGVVDDSQLPKDRFSAERLKGVDSTLKIQPAKLEDSAVYLCASSLFLNTEAFFGQGTRLTVV.

For this clonotype: This may be a read error, as it is one base from a much larger clone. The V and J genes are TRBV5-6 and TRBJ2-6; no firm D call. CDR3 size: 13 residues. Germline assignment: CDR1 SGHDT and CDR2 YYEEEE. Trimming shortened V by 4 bases and J by 2 bases, and 4 bases separated the two germline ends. DNA of the CDR3: TGTGCCAGCAGCCCACCTGGGGCCAACGTCCTGACTTTC. It is translated as CASSPPGANVLTF.

In this sample, this clonotype turned up many times. The chain uses TRBV30 and TRBJ2-5; D is perhaps TRBD1 or TRBD2 (5 bases each). Germline V gene lookup returns CDR1 GTSNPN and CDR2 SVGIG (reference sequence). The length of the CDR3 is 13 residues. V was clipped by 4 bases and J by 2 bases, with 11 bases between them. CDR3 sequence reads: CAWKPGPQETQYF. The CDR3 bases are TGTGCCTGGAAACCGGGACCGCAAGAGACCCAGTACTTC. The full variable domain, rest sourced from reference TRBV30 and TRBJ2-5, is SQTIHQWPATLVQPVGSPLSLECTVEGTSNPNLYWYRQAAGRGLQLLFYSVGIGQISSEVPQNLSASRPQDRQFILSSKKLLLSDSGFYLCAWKPGPQETQYFGPGTRLLVL.

In its sample, this clonotype was seen many times. The chain employs TRBV28 and TRBJ2-1; D tentatively fits TRBD1 or TRBD2 (5 bases each). Germline values: CDR1 MDHEN, CDR2 SYDVKM. This CDR3 is 15 amino acids long. The V end lost 6 bases, the J end lost 1 base, and 13 bases lay between the germline ends. CDR3 residues: CASSTGTQSYNEQFF. The CDR3 nucleotides are TGTGCCAGCAGCACCGGGACCCAGTCCTACAATGAGCAGTTCTTC.

This clonotype has ten or more counts. This chain links TRBV7-3 with TRBJ2-1; D is unclear. V shed 5 bases and J shed 6 bases, with 11 bases lying between them. CDR3 length: 13 amino acids. From germline, CDR1 is SGHTA and CDR2 FQGTGA. The CDR3 coding sequence is TGTGCCAGCAGCCCAAGTCCCCTCAATGAGCAGTTCTTC. It specifies CASSPSPLNEQFF. Full variable domain (rest looked up from reference TRBV7-3 and TRBJ2-1): GAGVSQTPSNKVTEKGKYVELRCDPISGHTALYWYRQSLGQGPEFLIYFQGTGAADDSGLPNDRFFAVRPEGSVSTLKIQRTERGDSAVYLCASSPSPLNEQFFGPGTRLTVL.